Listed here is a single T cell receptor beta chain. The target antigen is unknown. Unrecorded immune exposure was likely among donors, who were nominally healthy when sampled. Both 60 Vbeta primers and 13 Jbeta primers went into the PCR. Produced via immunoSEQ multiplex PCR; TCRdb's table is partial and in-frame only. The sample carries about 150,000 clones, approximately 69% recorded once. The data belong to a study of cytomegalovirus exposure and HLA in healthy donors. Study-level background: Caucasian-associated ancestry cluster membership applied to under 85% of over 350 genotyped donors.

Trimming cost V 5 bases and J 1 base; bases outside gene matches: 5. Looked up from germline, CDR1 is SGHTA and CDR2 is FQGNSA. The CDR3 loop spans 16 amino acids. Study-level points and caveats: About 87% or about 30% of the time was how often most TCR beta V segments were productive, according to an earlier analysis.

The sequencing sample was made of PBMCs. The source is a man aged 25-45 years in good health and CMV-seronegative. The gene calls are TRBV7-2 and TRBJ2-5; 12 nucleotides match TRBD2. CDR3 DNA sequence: TGTGCCAGCAGCCGAGGACTAGCGGGGTCCCAAGAGACCCAGTACTTC. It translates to CASSRGLAGSQETQYF. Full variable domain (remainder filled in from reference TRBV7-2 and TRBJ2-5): GAGVSQSPSNKVTEKGKDVELRCDPISGHTALYWYRQSLGQGLEFLIYFQGNSAPDKSGLPSDRFSAERTGGSVSTLTIQRTQQEDSAVYLCASSRGLAGSQETQYFGPGTRLLVL.